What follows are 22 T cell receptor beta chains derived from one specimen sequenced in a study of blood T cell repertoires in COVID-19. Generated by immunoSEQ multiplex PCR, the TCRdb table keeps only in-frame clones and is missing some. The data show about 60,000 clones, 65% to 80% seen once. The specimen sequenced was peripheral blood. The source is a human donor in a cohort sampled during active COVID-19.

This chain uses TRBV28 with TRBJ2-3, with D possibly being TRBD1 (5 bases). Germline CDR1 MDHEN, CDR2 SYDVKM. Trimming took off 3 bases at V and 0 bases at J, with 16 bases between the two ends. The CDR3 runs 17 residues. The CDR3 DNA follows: TGTGCCAGCAGTTTCAGGGCAGGGATATCTAGCACAGATACGCAGTATTTT. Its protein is CASSFRAGISSTDTQYF.

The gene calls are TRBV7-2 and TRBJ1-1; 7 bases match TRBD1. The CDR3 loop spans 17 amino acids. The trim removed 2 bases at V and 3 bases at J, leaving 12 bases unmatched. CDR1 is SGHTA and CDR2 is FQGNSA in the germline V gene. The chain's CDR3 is CASSLRAGTQGDTEAFF. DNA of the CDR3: TGTGCCAGCAGCTTAAGGGCCGGGACGCAGGGGGACACTGAAGCTTTCTTT. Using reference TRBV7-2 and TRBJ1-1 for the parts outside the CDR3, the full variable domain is GAGVSQSPSNKVTEKGKDVELRCDPISGHTALYWYRQSLGQGLEFLIYFQGNSAPDKSGLPSDRFSAERTGGSVSTLTIQRTQQEDSAVYLCASSLRAGTQGDTEAFFGQGTRLTVV.

The CDR3: CASSLAGGPRVFEQYF. The CDR3 DNA sequence: TGTGCCAGCAGTTTAGCGGGAGGGCCTCGGGTTTTCGAGCAGTACTTC. This rearrangement joins TRBV28 to TRBJ2-7; 9 bases align to TRBD2. Germline values: CDR1 MDHEN, CDR2 SYDVKM. V trimming: 2 bases; J trimming: 6 bases; junction bases outside the gene matches: 11. The CDR3 runs 16 residues.

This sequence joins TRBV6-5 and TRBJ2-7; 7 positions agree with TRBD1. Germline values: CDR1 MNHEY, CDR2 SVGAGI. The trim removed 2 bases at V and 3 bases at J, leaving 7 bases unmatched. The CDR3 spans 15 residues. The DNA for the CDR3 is TGTGCCAGCAGTTACGGAGAGGGGGCGGTCTACGAGCAGTACTTC. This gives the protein CASSYGEGAVYEQYF.

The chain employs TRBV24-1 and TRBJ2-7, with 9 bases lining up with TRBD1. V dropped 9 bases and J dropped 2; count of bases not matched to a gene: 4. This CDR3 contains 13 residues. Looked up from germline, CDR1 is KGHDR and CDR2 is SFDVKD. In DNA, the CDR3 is TGTGCCACCCCCTGGACAGGGGCCTACGAGCAGTACTTC. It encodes CATPWTGAYEQYF.

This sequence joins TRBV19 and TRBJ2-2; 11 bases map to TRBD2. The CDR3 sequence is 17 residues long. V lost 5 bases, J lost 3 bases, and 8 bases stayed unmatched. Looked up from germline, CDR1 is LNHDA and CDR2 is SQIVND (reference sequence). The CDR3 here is CASSQGTSGTHTGELFF. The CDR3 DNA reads TGTGCCAGTAGTCAGGGGACTAGCGGTACCCACACCGGGGAGCTGTTTTTT.

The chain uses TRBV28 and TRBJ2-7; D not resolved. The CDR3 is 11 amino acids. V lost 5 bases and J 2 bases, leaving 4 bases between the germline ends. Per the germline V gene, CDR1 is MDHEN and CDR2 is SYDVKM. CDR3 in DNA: TGTGCCAGCAGTCCCGCCTACGAGCAGTACTTC. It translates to CASSPAYEQYF.

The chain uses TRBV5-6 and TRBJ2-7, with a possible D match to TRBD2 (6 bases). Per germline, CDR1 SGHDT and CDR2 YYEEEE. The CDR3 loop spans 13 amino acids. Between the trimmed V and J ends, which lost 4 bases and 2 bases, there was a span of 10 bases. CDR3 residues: CASSRDSPYEQYF. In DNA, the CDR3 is TGTGCCAGCAGCCGGGACTCCCCCTACGAGCAGTACTTC.

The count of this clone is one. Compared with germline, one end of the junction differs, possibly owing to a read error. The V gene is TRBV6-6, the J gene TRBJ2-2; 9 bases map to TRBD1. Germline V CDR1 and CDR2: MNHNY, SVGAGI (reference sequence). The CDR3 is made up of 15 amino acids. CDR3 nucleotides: TGTGCCAGCAGTTCAGGACAGGGGAACCCCGGGGAGCTGTTTTTT. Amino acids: CASSSGQGNPGELFF.

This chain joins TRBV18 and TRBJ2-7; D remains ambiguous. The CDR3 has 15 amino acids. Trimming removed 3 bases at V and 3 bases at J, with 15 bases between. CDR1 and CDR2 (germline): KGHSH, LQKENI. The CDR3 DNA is TGTGCCAGCTCACCCGACACATCTAATTTCTACGAGCAGTACTTC. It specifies CASSPDTSNFYEQYF.

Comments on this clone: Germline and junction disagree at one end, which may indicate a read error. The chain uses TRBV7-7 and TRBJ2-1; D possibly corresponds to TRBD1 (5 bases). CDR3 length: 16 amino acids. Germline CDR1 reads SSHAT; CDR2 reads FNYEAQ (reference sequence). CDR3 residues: CASSLLAGMSYNEQFF. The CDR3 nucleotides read TGTGCTAGCAGCTTACTGGCAGGGATGTCCTACAATGAGCAGTTCTTC.

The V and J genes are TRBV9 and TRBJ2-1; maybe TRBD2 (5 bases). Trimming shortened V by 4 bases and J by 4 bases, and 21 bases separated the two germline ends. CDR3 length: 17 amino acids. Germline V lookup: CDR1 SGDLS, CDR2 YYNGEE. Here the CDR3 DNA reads TGTGCCAGCAGCACCCGAAATTTAGCGAGGCCATACAATGAGCAGTTCTTC. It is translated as CASSTRNLARPYNEQFF.

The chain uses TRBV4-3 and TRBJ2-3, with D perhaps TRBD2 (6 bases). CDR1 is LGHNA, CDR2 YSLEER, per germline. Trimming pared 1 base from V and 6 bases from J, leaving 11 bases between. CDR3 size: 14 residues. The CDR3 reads CASSQGGEVDTQYF. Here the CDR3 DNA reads TGCGCCAGCAGCCAAGGCGGGGAGGTGGATACGCAGTATTTT.

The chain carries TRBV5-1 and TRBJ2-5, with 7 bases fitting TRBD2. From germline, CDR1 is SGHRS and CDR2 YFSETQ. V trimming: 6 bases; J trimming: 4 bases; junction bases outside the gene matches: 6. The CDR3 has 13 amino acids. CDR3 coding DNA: TGCGCCAGCAAGGGCGGGGAGGGAGAGACCCAGTACTTC. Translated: CASKGGEGETQYF.

CDR3 coding DNA: TGTGCCAGCAGTTTATGGGACACATACACCGGGGAGCTGTTTTTT. Its protein product is CASSLWDTYTGELFF. The V and J genes are TRBV28 and TRBJ2-2; D might be TRBD1 (5 bases). This CDR3 is 15 amino acids long. CDR1 is MDHEN and CDR2 is SYDVKM in the germline V gene. Trimming stripped 0 bases from V and 3 bases from J, with 8 bases between. Together with reference TRBV28 and TRBJ2-2, the CDR3 gives the full variable domain: DVKVTQSSRYLVKRTGEKVFLECVQDMDHENMFWYRQDPGLGLRLIYFSYDVKMKEKGDIPEGYSVSREKKERFSLILESASTNQTSMYLCASSLWDTYTGELFFGEGSRLTVL.

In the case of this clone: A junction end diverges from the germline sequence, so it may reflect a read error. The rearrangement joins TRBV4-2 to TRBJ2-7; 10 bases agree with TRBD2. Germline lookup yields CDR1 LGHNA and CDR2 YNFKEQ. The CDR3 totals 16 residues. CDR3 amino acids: CASSKDEREGSYEQYF. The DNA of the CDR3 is TGTGCCAGCAGCAAAGACGAGCGGGAGGGTTCCTACGAGCAGTACTTC.

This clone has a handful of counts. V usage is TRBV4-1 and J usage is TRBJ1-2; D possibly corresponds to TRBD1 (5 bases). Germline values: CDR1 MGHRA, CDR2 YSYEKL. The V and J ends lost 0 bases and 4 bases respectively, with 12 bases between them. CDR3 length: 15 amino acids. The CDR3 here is CASSQDRDSFYGYTF. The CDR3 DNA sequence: TGCGCCAGCAGCCAAGATAGAGACAGCTTCTATGGCTACACCTTC.

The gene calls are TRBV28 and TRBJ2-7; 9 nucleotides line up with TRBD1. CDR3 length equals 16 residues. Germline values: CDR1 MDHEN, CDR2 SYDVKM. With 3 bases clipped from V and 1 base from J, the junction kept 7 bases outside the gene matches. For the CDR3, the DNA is TGTGCCAGCAGTTTGGGGACAGGGATGGGGTCCTACGAGCAGTACTTC. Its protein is CASSLGTGMGSYEQYF. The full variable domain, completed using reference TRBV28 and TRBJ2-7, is DVKVTQSSRYLVKRTGEKVFLECVQDMDHENMFWYRQDPGLGLRLIYFSYDVKMKEKGDIPEGYSVSREKKERFSLILESASTNQTSMYLCASSLGTGMGSYEQYFGPGTRLTVT.

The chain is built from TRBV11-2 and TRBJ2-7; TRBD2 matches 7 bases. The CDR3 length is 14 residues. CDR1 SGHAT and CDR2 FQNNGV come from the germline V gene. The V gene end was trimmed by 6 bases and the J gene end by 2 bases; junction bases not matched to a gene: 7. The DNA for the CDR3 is TGTGCCAGCAGTCCGGGAGGCCGTGCCTACGAGCAGTACTTC. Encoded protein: CASSPGGRAYEQYF.

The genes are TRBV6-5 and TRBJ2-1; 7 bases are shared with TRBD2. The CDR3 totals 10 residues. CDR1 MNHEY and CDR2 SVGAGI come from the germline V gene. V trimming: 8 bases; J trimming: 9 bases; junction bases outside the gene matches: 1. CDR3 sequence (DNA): TGTGCCAGCGGGAGGGGTGAGCAGTTCTTC. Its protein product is CASGRGEQFF.

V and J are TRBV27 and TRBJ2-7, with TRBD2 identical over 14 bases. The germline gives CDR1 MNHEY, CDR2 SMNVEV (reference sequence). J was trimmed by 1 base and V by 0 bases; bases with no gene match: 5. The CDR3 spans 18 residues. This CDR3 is CASSLSGTSGSLSYEQYF. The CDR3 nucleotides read TGTGCCAGCAGTTTATCCGGGACTAGCGGGAGTCTATCCTACGAGCAGTACTTC.

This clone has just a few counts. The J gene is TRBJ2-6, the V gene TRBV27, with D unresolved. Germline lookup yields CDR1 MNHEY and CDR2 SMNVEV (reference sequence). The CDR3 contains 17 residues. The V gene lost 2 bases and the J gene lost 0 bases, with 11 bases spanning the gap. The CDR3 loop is CASSLTVLSSGANVLTF. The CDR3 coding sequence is TGTGCCAGCAGTTTAACAGTCTTGAGCTCTGGGGCCAACGTCCTGACTTTC.